This TCR beta chain was retrieved from a study of response to subunit inactivated influenza vaccine (dated by TCRdb to the late 2010s). Context from the whole study: Deep quantitative profiling of the T cell receptor repertoire was used in the study to follow responses to a trivalent subunit inactivated influenza vaccine.

To prepare the library, RT-PCR was applied. This sample was sequenced with an Illumina HiSeq 2500. The public sequencing data were trimmed at Q25 with fastp and processed into clonotypes with MiXCR by TCRdb, which kept only in-frame beta chains. Rows with a matching CDR3 protein are joined into one entry that keeps the most common DNA and genes. A total of roughly 570,000 distinct CDR3 sequences appear in this sample, roughly 13% of them only once. The top ten clonotypes cover around 13% of the sample. Broader findings and caveats from the paper: It was suggested by the authors that each seasonal influenza vaccination may recruit only a limited number of new T cells.

From a lookup of the germline V gene (reference sequence), CDR1 and CDR2 are MNHNY and SVGAGI. Taken from cysteine to phenylalanine, the CDR3 has 12 residues. Only CDR3 DNA is held: 36 bases, read in frame from base 1. The label giving this sample's time point can be read as: around 42 days after influenza vaccine administration. About this clonotype: Its antigen is unknown. Base qualities are not recorded, but no much larger clone differs from it by a single base.

The sample was PBMCs from blood, taken 40 to 50 days after vaccination. This chain is built from TRBV6-6 and TRBJ2-2; 9 of the junction bases match TRBD1. This TCR was sampled from a middle-aged man who received an inactivated influenza vaccine. Donor details come from another sample of the same person, matched by shared clones. The base sequence is TGTGCAACAGGGGGCAACACCGGGGAGCTGTTTTTT. Its protein product is CATGGNTGELFF.